The 10 T cell receptor beta chains listed next were all sequenced from one sample in a study of shared T cell receptors in the human thymus. The table came from immunoSEQ multiplex PCR; TCRdb's copy has only in-frame clones and leaves some out. The table has 600,000 to 900,000 clones, approximately 85% seen once. These data were likewise used in another study, on human thymus T cells.

Specimen: thymocytes. The receptors derive from a girl less than two years old with a congenital heart defect.

The V call is TRBV5-1, the J call TRBJ2-7, with 9 bases lining up with TRBD2. The CDR3 consists of 15 residues. CDR1 SGHRS and CDR2 YFSETQ come from the germline V gene. J gave up 3 bases and V 3 bases, and 7 bases lay outside the gene matches. In DNA form, the CDR3 reads TGCGCCAGCAGCTCCTATGGAGCGGGGGGCTACGAGCAGTACTTC. Its translation: CASSSYGAGGYEQYF.

The V call is TRBV6-1, the J call TRBJ2-7; 8 bases are a match to TRBD2. CDR1 and CDR2 (germline): MNHNS, SASEGT. J was trimmed by 3 bases and V by 4 bases; bases with no gene match: 5. This CDR3 spans 14 amino acids. The DNA for the CDR3 is TGTGCCAGCAGTGGGGCACTAGCGGACTACGAGCAGTACTTC. Its protein product is CASSGALADYEQYF.

This chain links TRBV27 with TRBJ2-5; a weak D match, TRBD2 (6 bases). There are 18 residues in the CDR3. The V end lost 6 bases, the J end lost 4 bases, and 27 bases lay between the germline ends. Germline V CDR1 and CDR2: MNHEY, SMNVEV (reference sequence). The DNA for the CDR3 is TGTGCCAGCAGCCGCTTAAAGTCCCCCTTCGAGGAGGGAGAGACCCAGTACTTC. Its protein is CASSRLKSPFEEGETQYF.

The V and J genes are TRBV2 and TRBJ2-3, with a tentative D call TRBD2 (6 bases). There are 13 residues in the CDR3. Trimming shortened V by 7 bases and J by 2 bases, and 10 bases separated the two germline ends. CDR1 and CDR2 from the germline V gene are SNHLY and FYNNEI. CDR3 in DNA: TGTGCCAGCAAGGGCGGGGTCACAGATACGCAGTATTTT. This translates into CASKGGVTDTQYF.

This clone was counted a few times. The chain is built from TRBV6-6 and TRBJ1-2; maybe TRBD1 (5 bases). The ends were cut back, 6 bases at V and 3 bases at J, with 17 bases in the middle. In germline, CDR1 is MNHNY, CDR2 SVGAGI (reference sequence). This CDR3 spans 15 amino acids. CDR3 residues: CASSRQLPGDYGYTF. Here the CDR3 DNA reads TGTGCCAGCAGCCGACAGCTCCCGGGTGACTATGGCTACACCTTC.

The V call is TRBV7-9, the J call TRBJ1-1, with TRBD1 as a possible D gene (6 bases). Germline-derived CDR1 and CDR2 are SEHNR and FQNEAQ (reference sequence). V lost 8 bases to trimming and J lost 4 bases, with 29 bases between them. This CDR3 has 18 residues. The CDR3 loop reads CASWEGGFKIPIGTEAFF. In nucleotides, the CDR3 is TGTGCCAGCTGGGAGGGGGGCTTCAAAATTCCCATTGGCACTGAAGCTTTCTTT.

This chain joins TRBV7-8 and TRBJ1-5; 9 bases align to TRBD1. Germline loops: CDR1 SGHVS, CDR2 FQNEAQ. This CDR3 is 16 amino acids long. J gave up 2 bases and V 5 bases, and 7 bases lay outside the gene matches. Here the CDR3 DNA reads TGTGCCAGCAGCCCAGGGACAGGGTGGGGCAATCAGCCCCAGCATTTT. It encodes CASSPGTGWGNQPQHF.

This chain joins TRBV5-1 and TRBJ1-6, with D perhaps TRBD1 (6 bases). The CDR3 is 16 residues long. Looked up from germline, CDR1 is SGHRS and CDR2 is YFSETQ. V lost 4 bases, J lost 0 bases, and 11 bases lay in between. The CDR3 coding sequence is TGCGCCAGCAGCGGAACAGGGAGCTCCTATAATTCACCCCTCCACTTT. It yields the protein CASSGTGSSYNSPLHF.

The V and J genes are TRBV9 and TRBJ2-7; D may be TRBD2 (6 bases). This CDR3 has 13 amino acids. Germline V gene sequence: CDR1 SGDLS, CDR2 YYNGEE. V dropped 3 bases and J dropped 6 bases, with 13 bases sitting between them. The CDR3 loop reads CASSASRESEQYF. In nucleotides, the CDR3 is TGTGCCAGCAGCGCCTCTCGGGAGAGCGAGCAGTACTTC.

This clone turned up a few times. The V and J genes are TRBV7-9 and TRBJ1-2; TRBD1 matches 10 bases. The CDR3 consists of 14 residues. Germline V lookup: CDR1 SEHNR, CDR2 FQNEAQ (reference sequence). J gave up 6 bases and V 4 bases, and 5 bases lay outside the gene matches. The CDR3 coding sequence is TGTGCCAGCAGCTCGTCCGGGACAGGGGATGGCTACACCTTC. Protein product: CASSSSGTGDGYTF.